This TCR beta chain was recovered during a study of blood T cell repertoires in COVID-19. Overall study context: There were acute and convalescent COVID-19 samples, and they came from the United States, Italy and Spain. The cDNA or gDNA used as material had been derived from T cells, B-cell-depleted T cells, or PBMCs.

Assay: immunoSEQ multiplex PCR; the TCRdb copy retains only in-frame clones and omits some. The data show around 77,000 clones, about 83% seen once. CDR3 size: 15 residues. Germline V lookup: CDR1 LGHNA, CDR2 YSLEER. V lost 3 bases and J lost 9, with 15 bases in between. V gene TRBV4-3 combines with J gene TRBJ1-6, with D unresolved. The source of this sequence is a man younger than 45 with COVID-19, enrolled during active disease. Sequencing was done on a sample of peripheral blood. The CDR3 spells CASSHILGAPSPLHF. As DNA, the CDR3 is TGCGCCAGCAGCCATATTCTCGGTGCGCCTTCACCCCTCCACTTT.